A selection of T cell receptor beta chains follows, all from one sample in a study of shared clonotypes between healthy human individuals. The protocol was immunoSEQ multiplex PCR, while the TCRdb copy is restricted to in-frame clones and leaves out a portion. The table has about 2.1 million clones, 93% seen once. The sequencing sample was made of naive CD8+ T cells from PBMCs. Receptor source: a man between 18 and 29 years old in good health. Some clones in this sample may be carry-over from other donors' samples. The CDR3 runs from the conserved cysteine through the conserved F or W. A D gene is named only where the DNA matches it firmly. Expanded clones are given a class, and other clones once, few, many or no size at all.

d_gene: -; j_gene: TRBJ2-2; abundance: -; v_gene: TRBV28; CDR3aa: CAREGPGELFF; CDR3nt: TGTGCCAGGGAGGGGCCCGGGGAGCTGTTTTTT
d_gene: TRBD2; j_gene: TRBJ2-7; abundance: -; v_gene: TRBV2; CDR3aa: CASSGDGGSRTYEQYF; CDR3nt: TGTGCCAGCAGTGGGGACGGGGGGAGCCGCACCTACGAGCAGTACTTC
d_gene: -; j_gene: TRBJ2-7; abundance: -; v_gene: TRBV27; CDR3aa: CASSPGGYGLIEQYF; CDR3nt: TGTGCCAGCAGTCCTGGGGGCTACGGGCTGATCGAGCAGTACTTC
d_gene: TRBD1; j_gene: TRBJ1-1; abundance: -; v_gene: TRBV4-2; CDR3aa: CASSQVAGGWTEAFF; CDR3nt: TGTGCCAGCAGCCAAGTGGCAGGGGGGTGGACTGAAGCTTTCTTT
d_gene: -; j_gene: TRBJ2-2; abundance: -; v_gene: TRBV28; CDR3aa: CASIRGPGELFF; CDR3nt: TGTGCCAGCATCCGGGGCCCCGGGGAGCTGTTTTTT
d_gene: -; j_gene: TRBJ1-2; abundance: -; v_gene: TRBV27; CDR3aa: CASSLLGGSRGYTF; CDR3nt: TGTGCCAGCAGTTTACTCGGGGGAAGCAGAGGCTACACCTTC
d_gene: -; j_gene: TRBJ2-7; abundance: -; v_gene: TRBV27; CDR3aa: CASSYLAAGAGYEQYF; CDR3nt: TGTGCCAGCAGCTACCTCGCAGCGGGCGCGGGCTACGAGCAGTACTTC
d_gene: -; j_gene: TRBJ2-7; abundance: -; v_gene: TRBV5-6; CDR3aa: CASSIGPSEQYF; CDR3nt: TGTGCCAGCAGCATCGGACCGTCTGAGCAGTACTTC
d_gene: TRBD1; j_gene: TRBJ2-7; abundance: -; v_gene: TRBV4-1; CDR3aa: CASSHRTPGQGIHEQYF; CDR3nt: TGCGCCAGCAGCCACCGAACCCCGGGACAGGGGATCCACGAGCAGTACTTC
d_gene: TRBD2; j_gene: TRBJ2-2; abundance: -; v_gene: TRBV28; CDR3aa: CASSIREGANTGELFF; CDR3nt: TGTGCCAGCAGTATACGGGAGGGAGCAAACACCGGGGAGCTGTTTTTT
d_gene: TRBD1; j_gene: TRBJ1-2; abundance: -; v_gene: TRBV9; CDR3aa: CASSVGTGANYGYTF; CDR3nt: TGTGCCAGCAGCGTAGGGACAGGAGCTAACTATGGCTACACCTTC
d_gene: -; j_gene: TRBJ2-5; abundance: once; v_gene: TRBV4-1; CDR3aa: CAKVGRQPAETQYF; CDR3nt: TGCGCCAAAGTGGGTCGACAGCCAGCCGAGACCCAGTACTTC
d_gene: TRBD1; j_gene: TRBJ2-1; abundance: -; v_gene: TRBV7-9; CDR3aa: CASSPRQGSPSEQFF; CDR3nt: TGTGCCAGCAGCCCACGACAGGGTTCCCCCAGTGAGCAGTTCTTC
d_gene: TRBD1; j_gene: TRBJ1-2; abundance: -; v_gene: TRBV9; CDR3aa: CASSALGTGVYGYTF; CDR3nt: TGTGCCAGCAGCGCCCTTGGTACAGGGGTCTATGGCTACACCTTC